The 24 T cell receptor beta chains listed next were all sequenced from one sample in a study of blood T cell repertoires in COVID-19. Sequenced by immunoSEQ multiplex PCR; TCRdb stores in-frame clones only, minus some. The sample records about 350,000 clones, about 90% being singletons. Material: PBMCs or T cells enriched from blood (not recorded which). The receptors were sampled from a woman aged 25 to 39 who had recovered from COVID-19.

The chain joins TRBV15 to TRBJ2-6; 10 bases fit TRBD1. The CDR3 runs to 18 residues. Germline V gives CDR1 LNHNV, CDR2 YYDKDF (reference sequence). Germline trimming cut 0 bases from V and 2 bases from J; bases unmatched to any gene: 4. The CDR3 region is CATSREWDRGAGANVLTF. Written as DNA, the CDR3 is TGTGCCACCAGCAGAGAGTGGGACAGGGGAGCTGGGGCCAACGTCCTGACTTTC.

The chain uses TRBV30 and TRBJ2-5; 8 bases agree with TRBD1. The germline gives CDR1 GTSNPN, CDR2 SVGIG (reference sequence). The CDR3 sequence is 14 residues long. J was trimmed by 5 bases and V by 2 bases; bases with no gene match: 7. CDR3 amino acids: CAWSKTGVGETQYF. CDR3 nucleotides: TGTGCCTGGAGTAAGACAGGGGTAGGGGAGACCCAGTACTTC. The full variable domain, in which reference TRBV30 and TRBJ2-5 provide the parts outside the CDR3, is SQTIHQWPATLVQPVGSPLSLECTVEGTSNPNLYWYRQAAGRGLQLLFYSVGIGQISSEVPQNLSASRPQDRQFILSSKKLLLSDSGFYLCAWSKTGVGETQYFGPGTRLLVL.

The chain links TRBV5-1 to TRBJ2-6; 8 positions match TRBD1. This CDR3 region has 18 residues. Germline trimming cut 3 bases from V and 0 bases from J; bases unmatched to any gene: 8. Germline loops: CDR1 SGHRS, CDR2 YFSETQ. CDR3 loop: CASSSRQGRYSGANVLTF. The DNA of the CDR3 is TGCGCCAGCAGCTCTCGACAGGGGAGGTACTCTGGGGCCAACGTCCTGACTTTC.

V gene TRBV4-1 combines with J gene TRBJ2-7; 7 bases agree with TRBD1. This CDR3 has 14 residues. Losses at the gene ends were 4 bases for V and 3 bases for J; bases not matched to a gene: 6. CDR1 MGHRA and CDR2 YSYEKL come from the germline V gene. CDR3 DNA: TGCGCCAGCAGCCCCGGGACAGCAGTCTACGAGCAGTACTTC. Translation gives CASSPGTAVYEQYF.

This clone occurred a few times. The rearrangement links TRBV12-3 or TRBV12-4 to TRBJ2-7, with D perhaps TRBD2 (6 bases). The CDR3 spans 11 residues. With 8 bases removed from V and 7 bases from J, the gap between germline ends came to 12 bases. For the CDR3, the DNA is TGTGCCAGCGGGTGGGCGGGAGAGCAGTACTTC. It specifies CASGWAGEQYF.

The chain is built from TRBV11-2 and TRBJ2-1; 13 nucleotides line up with TRBD2. V lost 8 bases, J lost 9 bases, and 16 bases stayed unmatched. The CDR3 consists of 17 residues. Germline V CDR1 and CDR2: SGHAT, FQNNGV. CDR3 protein: CASRPLTSGRKRGEQFF. The CDR3 DNA follows: TGTGCCAGCCGTCCATTGACTAGCGGGAGGAAAAGGGGTGAGCAGTTCTTC.

J is TRBJ2-1 and V is TRBV13; D unresolved. CDR3 size: 16 residues. CDR1 and CDR2 from the germline V gene are PRHDT and FYEKMQ (reference sequence). V was clipped by 2 bases and J by 4 bases, with 15 bases between them. This chain's CDR3 is CASSLSHLGVYNEQFF. In nucleotides, the CDR3 is TGTGCCAGCAGCTTAAGTCACCTCGGAGTGTACAATGAGCAGTTCTTC.

On this clone: The junction departs from the called germline gene at one end, perhaps through a read error. V usage is TRBV6-5 and J usage is TRBJ1-5; TRBD1 agrees at 10 bases. This CDR3 spans 14 amino acids. Germline V gives CDR1 MNHEY, CDR2 SVGAGI. CDR3 sequence reads: CASRATGGNQPQHF. For the CDR3, the DNA is TGTGCCAGCAGAGCGACAGGGGGCAACCAGCCCCAGCATTTT.

The chain couples TRBV6-5 to TRBJ1-1; D is perhaps TRBD1 (5 bases). The CDR3 runs 13 residues. V was shortened by 4 bases and J by 3 bases, with 9 bases between the two germline ends. CDR1 is MNHEY and CDR2 is SVGAGI in the germline V gene. CDR3: CASSSGTYTEAFF. DNA for the CDR3: TGTGCCAGCAGTTCCGGGACTTACACTGAAGCTTTCTTT.

This clone was seen only once. V gene TRBV12-3 or TRBV12-4 combines with J gene TRBJ1-2; D is undetermined. Trimming removed 4 bases at V and 7 bases at J, with 13 bases between. The CDR3 runs 13 residues. CDR3 DNA: TGTGCCAGCAGTTGGGAGGGATCGCGTGGCTACACCTTC. This codes for CASSWEGSRGYTF.

CDR3 residues: CASSQDWTVDQPQHF. CDR3 bases: TGTGCCAGCAGCCAAGATTGGACAGTCGATCAGCCCCAGCATTTT. The chain carries TRBV4-2 and TRBJ1-5, with D perhaps TRBD1 (6 bases). Germline V gene lookup returns CDR1 LGHNA and CDR2 YNFKEQ. The ends were cut back, 0 bases at V and 5 bases at J, with 11 bases in the middle. There are 15 residues in the CDR3.

This sequence joins TRBV9 and TRBJ1-3, with no clear D. Deletions cut 4 bases from V and 9 bases from J, with 26 bases between. The length of the CDR3 is 17 residues. Germline V lookup: CDR1 SGDLS, CDR2 YYNGEE. The CDR3 loop reads CASSPGLGREFMGTIYF. DNA of the CDR3: TGTGCCAGCAGCCCCGGACTTGGACGGGAGTTTATGGGCACCATATATTTT.

The rearrangement joins TRBV5-5 to TRBJ2-5, with a weak D call TRBD1 (6 bases). Germline CDR1 and CDR2: SGHKS and YYEKEE (reference sequence). The CDR3 length is 13 residues. V was pared by 7 bases and J by 2 bases, with 12 bases between. CDR3 amino acids: CASFGQLQETQYF. The CDR3, as DNA: TGTGCCAGCTTCGGACAGCTTCAAGAGACCCAGTACTTC.

The chain links TRBV30 to TRBJ1-6; 7 nucleotides line up with TRBD1. There are 17 residues in the CDR3. The V gene's germline CDR1 is GTSNPN and CDR2 SVGIG (reference sequence). V shed 0 bases and J 5 bases; nucleotides not matched to a gene: 10. The CDR3 protein is CAWSVISGGLDNSPLHF. The CDR3 DNA reads as TGTGCCTGGAGTGTCATTTCAGGGGGTTTGGATAATTCACCCCTCCACTTT.

V and J are TRBV10-3 and TRBJ2-1, with TRBD2 identical over 7 bases. After removal of 0 bases from V and 8 bases from J, the junction contained 1 base not matched to a gene. Germline CDR1 ENHRY, CDR2 SYGVKD. The CDR3 spans 13 residues. CDR3 in DNA: TGTGCCATCAGTGAGTCGGGGAGGGATGAGCAGTTCTTC. Amino acids: CAISESGRDEQFF.

The chain recombines TRBV28 with TRBJ2-3; the match to TRBD2 covers 7 bases. CDR1 MDHEN and CDR2 SYDVKM come from the germline V gene. The CDR3 runs 17 residues. With V trimmed by 6 bases and J by 2 bases, 14 bases remained unmatched. CDR3 in amino acids: CASSRGVLGRATDTQYF. The CDR3 nucleotides read TGTGCCAGCAGCCGGGGGGTTTTGGGGAGGGCCACAGATACGCAGTATTTT.

This chain uses TRBV27 with TRBJ2-7; TRBD1 agrees at 8 bases. Trimming at V came to 5 bases and at J to 2 bases, leaving 8 bases not matched to a gene. Germline CDR1 reads MNHEY; CDR2 reads SMNVEV (reference sequence). This CDR3 has 15 amino acids. The CDR3 DNA is TGTGCCAGCAGTCCTCGGACAGGGCTACCCTACGAGCAGTACTTC. It encodes CASSPRTGLPYEQYF.

V gene TRBV5-1 combines with J gene TRBJ1-4, with 9 bases aligning to TRBD1. V gave up 5 bases and J gave up 7 bases; unmatched junction bases: 6. The germline V gene has CDR1 SGHRS and CDR2 YFSETQ. The CDR3 length is 14 residues. CDR3 region: CASRLQGAGEKLFF. The DNA of the CDR3 is TGCGCCAGCAGGCTACAGGGGGCGGGTGAAAAACTGTTTTTT.

The J gene is TRBJ1-4, the V gene TRBV28; 7 nucleotides align to TRBD1. Germline CDR1 reads MDHEN; CDR2 reads SYDVKM. Trimming took 7 bases from V and 8 from J; bases not matched to a gene: 10. The CDR3 is 14 amino acids. The CDR3 DNA reads TGTGCCAGCACCGGACCGACAGGGAGGGAAAAACTGTTTTTT. Its protein is CASTGPTGREKLFF. Full variable domain (rest looked up from reference TRBV28 and TRBJ1-4): DVKVTQSSRYLVKRTGEKVFLECVQDMDHENMFWYRQDPGLGLRLIYFSYDVKMKEKGDIPEGYSVSREKKERFSLILESASTNQTSMYLCASTGPTGREKLFFGSGTQLSVL.

The chain recombines TRBV28 with TRBJ1-6; 7 nucleotides align to TRBD1. Germline trimming cut 6 bases from V and 5 bases from J; bases unmatched to any gene: 7. CDR1 MDHEN and CDR2 SYDVKM come from the germline V gene. This CDR3 has 15 amino acids. This CDR3 is CASSQGQLNNSPLHF. CDR3 nucleotides: TGTGCCAGCAGCCAGGGACAGTTGAATAATTCACCCCTCCACTTT. The whole variable domain, filled in from reference TRBV28 and TRBJ1-6, reads DVKVTQSSRYLVKRTGEKVFLECVQDMDHENMFWYRQDPGLGLRLIYFSYDVKMKEKGDIPEGYSVSREKKERFSLILESASTNQTSMYLCASSQGQLNNSPLHFGNGTRLTVT.

Concerning this clone: Other nucleotide sequences from this sample produce the same CDR3. The chain combines TRBV13 with TRBJ2-7; 10 nucleotides agree with TRBD2. Germline assignment: CDR1 PRHDT and CDR2 FYEKMQ (reference sequence). Trimming cost V 4 bases and J 2 bases; bases outside gene matches: 5. The CDR3 has 15 residues. CDR3 nucleotides: TGTGCCAGCAGCTCCAGGACTAGCGGAGCCTACGAGCAGTACTTC. Protein product: CASSSRTSGAYEQYF.

This chain links TRBV28 with TRBJ2-7; 8 bases fit TRBD2. Germline loops: CDR1 MDHEN, CDR2 SYDVKM. The CDR3 has 15 amino acids. Losses at the gene ends were 6 bases for V and 0 bases for J; bases not matched to a gene: 7. The CDR3 DNA is TGTGCCAGCAGCCTAACCCGGGGGGGCTCCTACGAGCAGTACTTC. Translation: CASSLTRGGSYEQYF.

The chain employs TRBV11-3 and TRBJ1-5, with 7 nucleotides matching TRBD1. With 5 bases clipped from V and 2 bases from J, the junction kept 0 bases outside the gene matches. Germline V gene sequence: CDR1 SGHNT, CDR2 YENEEA. This CDR3 spans 13 amino acids. CDR3 protein: CASSQGGNQPQHF. As DNA, the CDR3 is TGTGCCAGCAGCCAGGGGGGCAATCAGCCCCAGCATTTT.

This clone turned up a few times. The rearrangement uses TRBV9 and TRBJ1-2; TRBD1 matches at 8 bases. CDR3 size: 14 residues. Germline CDR1 SGDLS, CDR2 YYNGEE. The J segment lost 2 bases and the V segment lost 2 bases, leaving 2 bases of the junction unmatched. The chain's CDR3 is CASSVRTGNYGYTF. CDR3 nucleotides: TGTGCCAGCAGCGTTCGGACAGGGAACTATGGCTACACCTTC.